Following are 2 T cell receptor beta chains from one sample sequenced in a study of blood T cell repertoires in COVID-19 (dated by TCRdb to 2020 to 2022). Libraries were made using the immunoSEQ multiplex PCR assay. Sourced from immuneACCESS, this table was stored by TCRdb with only in-frame sequences that have V and J called. A share of the clones is absent; for the studies checked, an unresolved V gene accounts for under half, and the remainder has no known explanation. The sample table holds approximately 300,000 clones, of which roughly 80% were seen once. The ten largest clones add up to more than 15% of the sample. Sequencing was performed on peripheral blood. The receptors originated from a person in their 70s with COVID-19, enrolled during active disease.

This clone has a single count. The chain has TRBV6-5 and TRBJ1-2, with D possibly matching TRBD1 (6 bases). V lost 0 bases, J lost 4 bases, and 12 bases lay in between. The CDR3 loop spans 15 amino acids. CDR1 is MNHEY, CDR2 SVGAGI, per germline. This CDR3 is CASSYSTGTSYGYTF. In nucleotides, the CDR3 is TGTGCCAGCAGTTACTCTACTGGGACATCCTATGGCTACACCTTC.

V is TRBV14 and J is TRBJ1-4; D is unresolved. The germline CDR1 and CDR2 sequences are SGHDN and FVKESK. V lost 4 bases and J 2 bases, leaving 20 bases between the germline ends. The CDR3 runs to 18 residues. CDR3 sequence reads: CASSPYIGVSFTNEKLFF. The CDR3 DNA is TGTGCCAGCAGCCCTTATATCGGGGTTTCATTTACTAATGAAAAACTGTTTTTT.